This T cell receptor (beta chain) was captured by sequencing in a study of lymphopenia after photon versus proton radiotherapy (dated by TCRdb to between 2018 and 2021). Background for the entire study: The study compared the immunological effects of photon versus proton radiation therapy in patients with gastrointestinal tumors who developed high-grade lymphopenia. The 20 patients in the cohort had gastrointestinal tumors, were treated with either photon or proton therapy, and subsequently developed lymphopenia. The goal of the study was to describe how the two radiation modalities differ in their effects on the immune system.

Library creation used the immunoSEQ multiplex PCR assay. T cell repertoires were profiled with deep sequencing of rearranged TCR beta loci together with multiparametric flow cytometry. TCRdb re-hosts the immuneACCESS table, in-frame sequences only. Its copies lack some clones; in the studies checked, an unresolved V gene accounts for under half of them, and the cause for the rest is not known. Within this sample are about 19,000 clones, with 80% to 95% of them counted one time only. The top ten hold approximately 6.1% of the sample. Beyond this particular receptor, the publication reports: Proton-treated patients stayed relatively stable during treatment, while photon-treated patients lost naive T cells and TCR diversity and gained effector/memory populations. Once the lymphocyte count had reached its nadir, the repertoires of photon-treated patients showed oligoclonal expansion, particularly of CD8+ Temra cells, and this expansion drove the decline in diversity. The survival association was assessed only in patients who died, and the authors presented better survival with proton therapy as a possibility rather than a demonstrated result. Among patients across the cohort who died, overall survival time showed an inverse correlation with a larger post-nadir drop in TCR diversity.

The V end loses 3 bases and the J end loses 2 bases, and a stretch of 4 bases separates them. In the germline V gene, CDR1 corresponds to SQVTM and CDR2 to ANQGSEA. The CDR3 numbers 11 residues from cysteine through phenylalanine. Of the read, only the CDR3 DNA is kept; its 33 bases are in frame from base 1. There are a few counts of this clone. Its antigen is currently not known. Per-base qualities were not stored, and no clone one base away is much larger. The source was peripheral blood, collected from a patient treated with photon-based radiotherapy. Recombination connected TRBV29-1 to TRBJ1-2; the D gene assignment is ambiguous. The clonotype was recovered from a man between 60 and 70 years old with pancreatic cancer. This receptor has the CDR3 CSVEENYGYTF. The DNA reads as follows: TGCAGCGTTGAGGAGAACTATGGCTACACCTTC.